The sequence of this T cell receptor beta chain was determined in a study of cytomegalovirus exposure and HLA in healthy donors. Study conclusions and caveats: Analysis performed later found around 15,000 TCR beta sequences associated with HLA alleles at 0.05 false discovery rate. CMV serostatus was the sole immune exposure data available.

The PCR made use of 60 Vbeta and 13 Jbeta primers. Profiling relied on immunoSEQ multiplex PCR, and the TCRdb table lists in-frame clones only, not all of them. Of about 140,000 clones in the sample, approximately 71% were seen once. This CDR3 has 13 residues. Per germline, CDR1 SGHNT and CDR2 YYREEE (reference sequence). The ends lost 4 bases at V and 8 bases at J; junction bases unmatched: 8. As to this clone: The antigen is undetermined.

The sample consisted of PBMCs. The TCR was taken from a man aged 18 to 29 in good health and CMV-seropositive. The genes are TRBV5-4 and TRBJ2-7; 8 bases line up with TRBD1. The CDR3 sequence is CASSPADREQQYF. CDR3 nucleotides: TGTGCCAGCAGCCCCGCGGACAGGGAACAGCAGTACTTC.